The present TCR beta chain was sequenced within a study of OX40 agonist ivuxolimab in advanced cancers. Study in general: Treatment received earlier with anti-PD-1, anti-PD-L1 or anti-CTLA-4 agents was allowed, and less than 45% had some. Study observations and caveats: CD8+ T cells averaged more expanded clones than CD4+.

The timepoints at which blood was sampled were baseline, cycle 4 day 1, and cycle 7 day 1. The protocol was immunoSEQ multiplex PCR, while the TCRdb copy is restricted to in-frame clones and leaves out a portion. The profile shows 48,000 or so clones, roughly 77% of them singletons. Looked up from germline, CDR1 is SGHTS and CDR2 is YDEGEE. The germline V and J ends were trimmed by 5 bases and 0 bases, with 15 bases remaining between them. CDR3 length equals 16 residues. A word on this clone: What it binds is not known.

The rearrangement links TRBV5-8 to TRBJ2-1; D gene unclear. This TCR derives from an adult with an advanced solid tumor such as melanoma, head and neck, liver or kidney cancer. This material consisted of CD4+ or CD8+ T cells sorted from blood, taken in a trial of the OX40 agonist ivuxolimab. CDR3 protein: CASSSGFHGSYNEQFF. The CDR3 DNA is TGTGCCAGCAGTTCCGGGTTTCATGGCTCCTACAATGAGCAGTTCTTC.